What follows are 26 T cell receptor beta chains derived from one specimen sequenced in a study of cytomegalovirus exposure and HLA in healthy donors. The PCR made use of 60 Vbeta and 13 Jbeta primers. Assay used: immunoSEQ multiplex PCR; TCRdb lists only in-frame clones, some missing. The sample comprises 180,000 or so clones, about 81% of which are singletons, and 1.5% to 1.9% rests with the top ten. Sequencing was performed on PBMCs. The receptors were gathered from a man aged 35-49 years in good health and CMV-seronegative.

The chain uses TRBV2 and TRBJ1-1; D call uncertain. With 10 bases removed from V and 5 bases from J, the gap between germline ends came to 11 bases. The CDR3 length is 11 residues. Germline V gene lookup returns CDR1 SNHLY and CDR2 FYNNEI. The CDR3 DNA sequence: TGTGCCACCCTTAAATTGACTGAAGCTTTCTTT. Translating gives CATLKLTEAFF.

This sequence joins TRBV30 and TRBJ2-1, with D possibly matching TRBD2 (5 bases). CDR1 is GTSNPN, CDR2 SVGIG, per germline (reference sequence). The CDR3 has 14 residues. V was clipped by 3 bases and J by 4 bases, with 13 bases between them. Here the CDR3 reads CAWSLRGRYNEQFF. CDR3 sequence (DNA): TGTGCCTGGAGCCTCCGGGGTAGATACAATGAGCAGTTCTTC.

This chain connects TRBV4-1 to TRBJ2-7; 8 nucleotides line up with TRBD1. CDR1 is MGHRA and CDR2 is YSYEKL in the germline V gene. Unmatched junction bases numbered 0, after V lost 2 bases and J lost 3 bases. The CDR3 has 13 residues. The DNA for the CDR3 is TGCGCCAGCAGCCAAACAGGGGGCTACGAGCAGTACTTC. This sequence encodes CASSQTGGYEQYF.

The chain uses TRBV6-6 and TRBJ2-3; perhaps TRBD1 as D (6 bases). CDR3 size: 16 residues. V was shortened by 5 bases and J by 2 bases, with 17 bases between the two germline ends. The germline V gene has CDR1 MNHNY and CDR2 SVGAGI (reference sequence). For the CDR3, the DNA is TGTGCCAGCAGTCCACACTTGGGGGCCGTCACAGATACGCAGTATTTT. Its translation: CASSPHLGAVTDTQYF.

This clone came up a few times. The chain couples TRBV4-1 to TRBJ2-7, with 12 bases that match TRBD2. The germline V gene encodes CDR1 MGHRA and CDR2 YSYEKL. The length of the CDR3 is 17 residues. The ends lost 0 bases at V and 3 bases at J; junction bases unmatched: 6. The CDR3 sequence is CASSQDGGTSGYYEQYF. In DNA form, the CDR3 reads TGCGCCAGCAGCCAAGACGGGGGGACTAGCGGGTACTACGAGCAGTACTTC.

The chain is built from TRBV5-4 and TRBJ2-7, with 8 bases identical to TRBD2. Per the germline V gene, CDR1 is SGHNT and CDR2 is YYREEE (reference sequence). CDR3 length: 13 amino acids. The V and J ends lost 4 bases and 7 bases, in that order; junction bases with no gene match: 7. The CDR3 coding sequence is TGTGCCAGCAGCCCGCGGGAGGTGGGGGAGCAGTACTTC. As protein: CASSPREVGEQYF.

V gene TRBV5-6 combines with J gene TRBJ2-5; D is unclear. The CDR3 spans 12 residues. Trimming took off 3 bases at V and 0 bases at J, with 3 bases between the two ends. Germline CDR1 SGHDT, CDR2 YYEEEE. The CDR3 protein is CASSSYQETQYF. For the CDR3, the DNA is TGTGCCAGCAGCTCGTACCAAGAGACCCAGTACTTC.

The sample holds one count of this clone. The chain is built from TRBV5-1 and TRBJ2-1; perhaps TRBD2 as D (7 bases). The CDR3 has 16 amino acids. V dropped 0 bases and J dropped 0 bases, with 10 bases sitting between them. Germline V lookup: CDR1 SGHRS, CDR2 YFSETQ. Written as DNA, the CDR3 is TGCGCCAGCAGCTTGGAGGGGGGGAGCTCCTACAATGAGCAGTTCTTC. This sequence encodes CASSLEGGSSYNEQFF.

The chain carries TRBV7-8 and TRBJ1-1; D is unresolved. V shed 5 bases and J shed 7 bases, with 11 bases lying between them. The CDR3 runs to 12 residues. Germline V gene sequence: CDR1 SGHVS, CDR2 FQNEAQ. The CDR3 region has the DNA TGTGCCAGCAGCCTCGGGTACAATGAAGCTTTCTTT. Translating gives CASSLGYNEAFF. The variable domain in full, with the rest retrieved from reference TRBV7-8 and TRBJ1-1, is GAGVSQSPRYKVAKRGQDVALRCDPISGHVSLFWYQQALGQGPEFLTYFQNEAQLDKSGLPSDRFFAERPEGSVSTLKIQRTQQEDSAVYLCASSLGYNEAFFGQGTRLTVV.

This clone was seen a few times. J is TRBJ2-7 and V is TRBV19; the D gene is possibly TRBD1 (5 bases). V was shortened by 4 bases and J by 0 bases, with 10 bases between the two germline ends. The length of the CDR3 is 14 residues. The germline CDR1 and CDR2 sequences are LNHDA and SQIVND (reference sequence). The CDR3 DNA reads TGTGCCAGTAGTAGGGGCCCCCTCTCCTACGAGCAGTACTTC. Protein sequence: CASSRGPLSYEQYF.

The CDR3 DNA follows: TGTGCCAGCACCAGAACGGAGGAGACCCAGTACTTC. Translation: CASTRTEETQYF. This chain connects TRBV11-3 to TRBJ2-5, with unresolved D. CDR1 is SGHNT, CDR2 YENEEA, per germline. V lost 7 bases to trimming and J lost 5 bases, with 11 bases between them. The CDR3 is 12 residues long.

The chain has TRBV18 and TRBJ1-2; TRBD1 aligns across 7 bases. Unmatched junction bases numbered 1, after V lost 4 bases and J lost 2 bases. CDR1 is KGHSH, CDR2 LQKENI, per germline. The CDR3 runs 13 residues. The CDR3 spells CASSQDRNYGYTF. The CDR3 bases are TGTGCCAGCTCACAGGACAGGAACTATGGCTACACCTTC.

The rearrangement links TRBV5-1 to TRBJ1-1; a possible D gene is TRBD1 (6 bases). The length of the CDR3 is 14 residues. The V and J ends lost 3 bases and 6 bases respectively, with 15 bases between them. Germline V gives CDR1 SGHRS, CDR2 YFSETQ. Here the CDR3 reads CASSSSNRAPEAFF. The CDR3 coding sequence is TGCGCCAGCAGCTCCTCAAACAGGGCCCCTGAAGCTTTCTTT.

The chain employs TRBV6-5 and TRBJ1-5; weak D call: TRBD1 (5 bases). Germline loops: CDR1 MNHEY, CDR2 SVGAGI. With 4 bases removed from V and 0 bases from J, the gap between germline ends came to 10 bases. This CDR3 contains 15 residues. The CDR3 region has the DNA TGTGCCAGCAGTTCCCCGGGGGGTAGCAATCAGCCCCAGCATTTT. This encodes CASSSPGGSNQPQHF.

J is TRBJ2-3 and V is TRBV11-2; 9 nucleotides line up with TRBD1. Germline CDR1 is SGHAT and CDR2 is FQNNGV. This CDR3 has 15 residues. J was trimmed by 2 bases and V by 5 bases; bases with no gene match: 5. CDR3: CASSLDRGATDTQYF. The CDR3, as DNA: TGTGCCAGCAGCCTCGACAGGGGGGCCACAGATACGCAGTATTTT. Filled out from reference TRBV11-2 and TRBJ2-3, the complete variable domain reads EAGVAQSPRYKIIEKRQSVAFWCNPISGHATLYWYQQILGQGPKLLIQFQNNGVVDDSQLPKDRFSAERLKGVDSTLKIQPAKLEDSAVYLCASSLDRGATDTQYFGPGTRLTVL.

The chain recombines TRBV7-9 with TRBJ2-5, with D tentatively TRBD1 (5 bases). This CDR3 contains 13 residues. The ends were cut back, 4 bases at V and 3 bases at J, with 9 bases in the middle. CDR1 is SEHNR, CDR2 FQNEAQ, per germline (reference sequence). The CDR3 loop is CASSYGAEETQYF. Written as DNA, the CDR3 is TGTGCCAGCAGCTATGGGGCAGAAGAGACCCAGTACTTC.

Worth noting for this clone: The junction departs from germline at one end; a sequencing error may be responsible. The chain recombines TRBV7-9 with TRBJ2-2, with a possible D match to TRBD1 (6 bases). CDR3 length equals 16 residues. Looked up from germline, CDR1 is SEHNR and CDR2 is FQNEAQ (reference sequence). This CDR3 is CSSSFYRASNTGELFF. CDR3 in DNA: TGTTCCAGCAGCTTTTACAGGGCCTCGAACACCGGGGAGCTGTTTTTT.

V and J are TRBV19 and TRBJ2-7; D perhaps matches TRBD2 (6 bases). Between the trimmed V and J ends, which lost 7 bases and 3 bases, there was a span of 16 bases. Germline lookup yields CDR1 LNHDA and CDR2 SQIVND (reference sequence). The CDR3 consists of 14 residues. The CDR3 is CASKSGTDLYEQYF. As DNA, the CDR3 is TGTGCCAGTAAATCCGGGACTGACCTCTACGAGCAGTACTTC.

This clone was seen once. V gene TRBV6-5 combines with J gene TRBJ2-7; 7 bases agree with TRBD1. V was pared by 8 bases and J by 2 bases, with 6 bases of the junction left unmatched. Germline values: CDR1 MNHEY, CDR2 SVGAGI. CDR3 length: 13 residues. DNA of the CDR3: TGTGCCAGCTTCGGCACAGGGGCCTACGAGCAGTACTTC. Translating gives CASFGTGAYEQYF.

CDR3 sequence (DNA): TGCGCCAGCAGCCCGACTAGCGGGCGGGGGGATGAGCAGTTCTTC. Translation gives CASSPTSGRGDEQFF. The chain is built from TRBV5-1 and TRBJ2-1, with 10 bases aligning to TRBD2. V gave up 4 bases and J gave up 8 bases; unmatched junction bases: 9. CDR1 is SGHRS, CDR2 YFSETQ, per germline. This CDR3 is built from 15 residues.

The CDR3 coding sequence is TGTGCCAGCAGTTACGCGGGACGCAGCTCTGGAAACACCATATATTTT. It yields the protein CASSYAGRSSGNTIYF. This chain links TRBV6-5 with TRBJ1-3, with a tentative D call TRBD1 (5 bases). V lost 2 bases and J 0 bases, leaving 11 bases between the germline ends. The CDR3 runs 16 residues. Germline CDR1 is MNHEY and CDR2 is SVGAGI.

This chain joins TRBV30 and TRBJ1-1, with D perhaps matching TRBD1 (5 bases). This CDR3 is built from 13 residues. Germline assignment: CDR1 GTSNPN and CDR2 SVGIG (reference sequence). Trimming took off 4 bases at V and 1 base at J, with 10 bases between the two ends. The CDR3 nucleotides are TGTGCCTGGACCATGGACAAGAACACTGAAGCTTTCTTT. It is translated as CAWTMDKNTEAFF.

As to this clone: Germline and junction disagree at one end, which may indicate a read error. The rearrangement joins TRBV5-1 to TRBJ1-2, with D perhaps matching TRBD1 (6 bases). Germline values: CDR1 SGHRS, CDR2 YFSETQ. The CDR3 has 13 amino acids. The CDR3 DNA reads TGCGCCAGCAGCCCCAGGGGTAACGATGGCTACACCTTC. It specifies CASSPRGNDGYTF.

The gene calls are TRBV28 and TRBJ1-6; maybe TRBD1 (5 bases). V lost 7 bases and J 4 bases, leaving 11 bases between the germline ends. Germline CDR1 and CDR2: MDHEN and SYDVKM. CDR3 length: 14 amino acids. CDR3 region: CASTLGQYNSPLHF. DNA for the CDR3: TGTGCCAGCACCCTGGGGCAATATAATTCACCCCTCCACTTT.

This clone was picked up a small number of times. V and J are TRBV18 and TRBJ1-2; D remains unclear. V was cut by 0 bases and J by 8 bases, with 10 bases left in between. The CDR3 extends over 13 amino acids. The V gene's germline CDR1 is KGHSH and CDR2 LQKENI. CDR3 sequence: CASSPPWRGGYTF. Here the CDR3 DNA reads TGTGCCAGCTCACCACCGTGGCGCGGAGGCTACACCTTC.

The rearrangement links TRBV11-2 to TRBJ2-1; TRBD2 agrees at 8 bases. The CDR3 totals 15 residues. Germline-derived CDR1 and CDR2 are SGHAT and FQNNGV. V lost 4 bases and J lost 10; bases outside the gene matches: 12. The CDR3 region is CASSSGTRRSHEQFF. DNA of the CDR3: TGTGCCAGCAGCTCAGGGACTAGGAGATCTCACGAGCAGTTCTTC.